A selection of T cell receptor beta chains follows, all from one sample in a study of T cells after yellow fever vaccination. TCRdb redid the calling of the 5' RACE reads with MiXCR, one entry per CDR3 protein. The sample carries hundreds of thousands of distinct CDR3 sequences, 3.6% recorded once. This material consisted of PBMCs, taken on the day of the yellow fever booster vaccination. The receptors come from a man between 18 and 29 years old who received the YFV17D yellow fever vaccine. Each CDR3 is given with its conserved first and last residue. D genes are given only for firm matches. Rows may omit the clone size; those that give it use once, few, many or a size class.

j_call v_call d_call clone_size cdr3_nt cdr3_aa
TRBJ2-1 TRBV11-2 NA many TGTGCCAGCAGCTTAGGGCGGGGTAGGGACGCCTACAATGAGCAGTTCTTC CASSLGRGRDAYNEQFF
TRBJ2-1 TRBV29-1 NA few TGCAGCGTTGAAAATAGGGCCTCGTCCTCCTACAATGAGCAGTTCTTC CSVENRASSSYNEQFF
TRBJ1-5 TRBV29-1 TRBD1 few TGCAGCGTTCAGGGGGCGCGGGATCAGCCCCAGCATTTT CSVQGARDQPQHF
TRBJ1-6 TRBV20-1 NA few TGCAGTGCCCAGGACGGAAATTCACCCCTCCACTTT CSAQDGNSPLHF
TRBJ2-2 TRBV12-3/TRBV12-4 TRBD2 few TGTGCCAGCAATTCCCGACTAGCGGGGACCGGGGAGCTGTTTTTT CASNSRLAGTGELFF
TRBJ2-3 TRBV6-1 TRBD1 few TGTGCCAGCAGTGAACGTGGGACAGGGGGCCGAGTCACAGATACGCAGTATTTT CASSERGTGGRVTDTQYF
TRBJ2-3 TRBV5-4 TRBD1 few TGTGCCAGCAGCCCGGGCGGACAGGGTGGCGGTACGCAGTATTTT CASSPGGQGGGTQYF
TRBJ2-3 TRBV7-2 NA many TGTGCCAGCAGCCCTGCGGGCGTCCATGCAGATACGCAGTATTTT CASSPAGVHADTQYF
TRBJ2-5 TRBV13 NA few TGTGCCAGCAGCGTATCTAGCATCCAAGAGACCCAGTACTTC CASSVSSIQETQYF
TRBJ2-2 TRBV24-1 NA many TGTGCCACCAGTGAAACGGTTGGCAGGGGCACCGGGGAGCTGTTTTTT CATSETVGRGTGELFF
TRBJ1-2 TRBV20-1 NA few TGCAGTGCTAGGAAGCAGGGCTATGGCTACACCTTC CSARKQGYGYTF
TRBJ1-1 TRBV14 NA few TGTGCCAGCAGCCAAGCCCGTTTGAACACTGAAGCTTTCTTT CASSQARLNTEAFF
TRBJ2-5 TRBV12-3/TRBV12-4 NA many TGTGCCAGCAGTTTAGGCGAGAACACCGACCCCTCGGAGACCCAGTACTTC CASSLGENTDPSETQYF
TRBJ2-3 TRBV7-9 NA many TGTGCCAGCCTTGACACAAGCACAGATACGCAGTATTTT CASLDTSTDTQYF
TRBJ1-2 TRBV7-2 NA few TGTGCCAGCAGCCGAGACCCCTATGGCTACACCTTC CASSRDPYGYTF
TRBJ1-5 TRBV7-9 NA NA TGTGCCAGCAGCCTGGAACAGTCAGGGCAGCCCCAGCATTTT CASSLEQSGQPQHF
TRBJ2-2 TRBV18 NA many TGTGCCAGCTCCGAGACACTTTACACCGGGGAGCTGTTTTTT CASSETLYTGELFF
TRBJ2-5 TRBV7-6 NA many TGTGCCAGCAGCTTAGAGGTAGATGGAGAGACCCAGTACTTC CASSLEVDGETQYF
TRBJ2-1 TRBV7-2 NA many TGTGCCAGCAGCTTAAGCCCTCGGGATGAGCAGTTCTTC CASSLSPRDEQFF
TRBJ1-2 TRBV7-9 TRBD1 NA TGTGCCAGCAGCTTCGGCAGGGGGGACTATGGCTACACCTTC CASSFGRGDYGYTF
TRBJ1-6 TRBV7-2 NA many TGTGCCAGCAGCCCCTCGGGAGACGGCGGTTCACCCCTCCACTTT CASSPSGDGGSPLHF
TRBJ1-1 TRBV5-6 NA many TGTGCCAGCAGCTTGGTTGGGGTGGGATGGACTGAAGCTTTCTTT CASSLVGVGWTEAFF
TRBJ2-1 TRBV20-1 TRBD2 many TGCAGTGCTCAACTTAGCGGGCTGTACAATGAGCAGTTCTTC CSAQLSGLYNEQFF
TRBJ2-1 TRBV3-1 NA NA TGTGCCAGCAGCCAAGAAGGCTCCAGGACTTACGGTTACAATGAGCAGTTCTTC CASSQEGSRTYGYNEQFF
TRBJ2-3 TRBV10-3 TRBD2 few TGTGCCATCAGTCGGACTAGCGGGGGATACACAGATACGCAGTATTTT CAISRTSGGYTDTQYF
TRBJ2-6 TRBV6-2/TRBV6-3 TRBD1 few TGTGCCAGCAGTCGAGGGACAGGGGGCTCTGGGGCCAACGTCCTGACTTTC CASSRGTGGSGANVLTF
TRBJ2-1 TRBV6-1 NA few TGTGCCAGCAGTGAAGCGCCAAGGGGGGGCTTTGAGCAGTTCTTC CASSEAPRGGFEQFF
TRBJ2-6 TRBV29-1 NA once TGCAGCGTTGAAGTAGGGGGGACTGGGGCCAACGTCCTGACTTTC CSVEVGGTGANVLTF
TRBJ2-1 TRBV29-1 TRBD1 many TGCAGCGTTCCGGACAGGTGGGGCTACAATGAGCAGTTCTTC CSVPDRWGYNEQFF
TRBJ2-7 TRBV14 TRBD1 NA TGTGCCAGCAGCCGAGACAGGGTGAGGGAGCAGTACTTC CASSRDRVREQYF
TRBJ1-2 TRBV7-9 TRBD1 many TGTGCCAGCAGCGGGGGGACAGGGGGGATATTTGGCTACACCTTC CASSGGTGGIFGYTF
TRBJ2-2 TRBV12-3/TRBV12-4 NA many TGTGCCAGCAGTGGGCAACTCGGAGGCGGGGAGCTGTTTTTT CASSGQLGGGELFF
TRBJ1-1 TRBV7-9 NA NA TGTGCCAGCAGCCCCCCGCTCGAACGATTCACTGAAGCTTTCTTT CASSPPLERFTEAFF
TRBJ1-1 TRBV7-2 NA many TGTGCCAGCAGGCGGGGGAACACTGAAGCTTTCTTT CASRRGNTEAFF
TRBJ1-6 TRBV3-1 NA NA TGTGCCAGCAGCCAAGGAACGGCGGGGAATTCACCCCTCCACTTT CASSQGTAGNSPLHF
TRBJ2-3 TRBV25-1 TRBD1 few TGTGCCAGCAGTGATCCCAGGCAGGGGGCGACAGATACGCAGTATTTT CASSDPRQGATDTQYF
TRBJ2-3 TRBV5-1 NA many TGCGCCAGCAGCTTGGATACAGGGAGCACAGATACGCAGTATTTT CASSLDTGSTDTQYF
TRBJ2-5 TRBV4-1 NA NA TGCGCCAGCAGCCACGAAACACCGTCGGGGACCCAGTACTTC CASSHETPSGTQYF
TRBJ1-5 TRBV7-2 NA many TGTGCCAGCAGCCGACCCAATCAGCCCCAGCATTTT CASSRPNQPQHF
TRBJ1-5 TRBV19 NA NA TGTGCCAGTAGTATTCACAGAATATATCAGCCCCAGCATTTT CASSIHRIYQPQHF
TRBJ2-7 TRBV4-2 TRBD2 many TGTGCCAGCAGCCAAGGTTACCCGGGGGGGCTCGACGAGCAGTACTTC CASSQGYPGGLDEQYF
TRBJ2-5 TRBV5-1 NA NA TGCGCCAGCAGCTTGGGAAGGCTGGGGGGCCAAGAGACCCAGTACTTC CASSLGRLGGQETQYF
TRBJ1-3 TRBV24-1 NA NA TGTGCTTACCCCAGGGGAAACACCATATATTTT CAYPRGNTIYF
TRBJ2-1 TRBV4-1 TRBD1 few TGCGCCAGCAGCGCACGACAGGGCGACAATGAGCAGTTCTTC CASSARQGDNEQFF
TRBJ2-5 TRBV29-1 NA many TGCAGCGTTGCCCTAGCGACGGGGCAAGAGACCCAGTACTTC CSVALATGQETQYF
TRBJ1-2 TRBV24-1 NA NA TGTGCCACCAGTGACTCTAACCGGGAGTACGATGGCTACACCTTC CATSDSNREYDGYTF